These 12 T cell receptor beta chains were all obtained from the same sample, sequenced in a study of cytomegalovirus exposure and HLA in healthy donors (dated by TCRdb to the late 2010s). Library creation used the immunoSEQ multiplex PCR assay. The multiplex PCR relied on a mix of 60 forward primers for TCR Vbeta segments and 13 reverse primers for TCR Jbeta segments. TCRdb obtained this table from immuneACCESS and retained in-frame rearrangements with V and J assigned. These tables miss some clones; where compared with another copy, unresolved V genes account for less than half of the shortfall, and the remainder is unexplained. The sample data list some 94,000 clones, and 69% of these were observed just once. Under 3% of the sample belongs to the ten largest clones. Input material: PBMCs. The receptor source for this set is a man aged 50-60 years in good health and CMV-seronegative.

The chain employs TRBV19 and TRBJ2-6, with D perhaps matching TRBD1 (6 bases). Trimming left V 4 bases short and J 4 bases short, with 11 bases between. The CDR3 has 15 residues. Germline values: CDR1 LNHDA, CDR2 SQIVND (reference sequence). The CDR3 protein is CASSTSGAGANVLTF. CDR3 DNA: TGTGCCAGTAGTACCTCAGGGGCGGGGGCCAACGTCCTGACTTTC.

The genes are TRBV6-6 and TRBJ2-3, with 11 bases that match TRBD2. V shed 7 bases, J shed 6 bases, and the junction held 12 bases outside the gene matches. This CDR3 spans 16 amino acids. CDR1 and CDR2 from the germline V gene are MNHNY and SVGAGI (reference sequence). CDR3 nucleotide sequence: TGTGCCAGCACCTTAGCGGGAGGGTTCCGGGGGGATACGCAGTATTTT. It codes for CASTLAGGFRGDTQYF.

V usage is TRBV5-6 and J usage is TRBJ2-1; 9 nucleotides align to TRBD2. Germline V gene lookup returns CDR1 SGHDT and CDR2 YYEEEE. V lost 1 base and J lost 8; bases outside the gene matches: 10. This CDR3 contains 16 residues. CDR3 residues: CASSLFLSGGSHEQFF. The CDR3 DNA sequence: TGTGCCAGCAGCTTGTTTCTTAGCGGGGGTTCCCATGAGCAGTTCTTC.

This clone was found once. The chain carries TRBV7-2 and TRBJ1-5; 8 positions agree with TRBD1. Trimming at V came to 2 bases and at J to 7 bases, leaving 4 bases not matched to a gene. Looked up from germline, CDR1 is SGHTA and CDR2 is FQGNSA. The CDR3 is 14 amino acids. In DNA, the CDR3 is TGTGCCAGCAGCTTACCAGGGGGCGGGCAGCCCCAGCATTTT. Translation gives CASSLPGGGQPQHF.

This clone has more than one count but fewer than ten. The V gene is TRBV5-6, the J gene TRBJ2-7, with TRBD2 identical over 9 bases. CDR1 SGHDT and CDR2 YYEEEE come from the germline V gene. This CDR3 contains 13 residues. With V trimmed by 2 bases and J by 6 bases, 3 bases remained unmatched. The CDR3 sequence is CASSLAGGREQYV. The CDR3 DNA sequence: TGTGCCAGCAGCTTAGCGGGAGGCCGCGAGCAGTACGTC.

This sequence joins TRBV7-3 and TRBJ2-5, with 8 nucleotides matching TRBD2. There are 13 residues in the CDR3. Trimming removed 5 bases from V and 7 bases from J; junction bases left unmatched: 6. CDR1 and CDR2 (germline): SGHTA, FQGTGA. In DNA form, the CDR3 reads TGTGCCAGCAGCGTTTCGGGGGGGGTGACCCAGTACTTC. Translating it yields CASSVSGGVTQYF.

The gene calls are TRBV7-2 and TRBJ2-3, with D perhaps matching TRBD2 (6 bases). This CDR3 region has 14 residues. With 5 bases removed from V and 3 bases from J, the gap between germline ends came to 12 bases. From germline, CDR1 is SGHTA and CDR2 FQGNSA. The CDR3 is CASSLRLVTDTQYF. The DNA of the CDR3 is TGTGCCAGCAGCCTCCGACTAGTTACAGATACGCAGTATTTT.

This chain links TRBV4-3 with TRBJ1-2; D might be TRBD1 (6 bases). V was shortened by 0 bases and J by 3 bases, with 11 bases between the two germline ends. CDR1 is LGHNA, CDR2 YSLEER, per germline. The CDR3 contains 15 residues. The CDR3 DNA reads as TGCGCCAGCAGCCAAGATAGAACAGGGTACTATGGCTACACCTTC. Translation: CASSQDRTGYYGYTF.

This clone was detected a few times. V usage is TRBV9 and J usage is TRBJ2-1; D perhaps matches TRBD2 (6 bases). Trimming left V 0 bases short and J 3 bases short, with 10 bases between. This CDR3 is 15 amino acids long. Germline V gene lookup returns CDR1 SGDLS and CDR2 YYNGEE. The CDR3 loop reads CASSVAGDNYNEQFF. As DNA, the CDR3 is TGTGCCAGCAGCGTAGCGGGAGACAACTACAATGAGCAGTTCTTC.

V usage is TRBV27 and J usage is TRBJ2-3, with D possibly matching TRBD2 (5 bases). CDR1 and CDR2 from the germline V gene are MNHEY and SMNVEV (reference sequence). The CDR3 is 16 residues long. V lost 6 bases and J 0 bases, leaving 16 bases between the germline ends. The CDR3 DNA follows: TGTGCCAGCAGAGAGCACCCGTTAGCGAGCACAGATACGCAGTATTTT. It yields the protein CASREHPLASTDTQYF.

J is TRBJ2-7 and V is TRBV21-1; the D segment call TRBD2 is taken from the table without a DNA check. TRBV21-1 has pseudogene status. This CDR3 has 14 amino acids. The CDR3 is CASSTRLGGYEQYV. CDR3 sequence (DNA): TGTGCCAGCAGCACCCGCCTAGGTGGCTACGAGCAGTACGTC.

This clone occurred once. The chain uses TRBV5-4 and TRBJ1-1; 7 bases are shared with TRBD1. The V segment lost 3 bases and the J segment 5 bases; nucleotides outside the gene matches: 7. The CDR3 is 14 residues long. CDR1 and CDR2 from the germline V gene are SGHNT and YYREEE (reference sequence). The CDR3: CASSSQGEGTEAFF. The CDR3 DNA reads as TGTGCCAGCAGCTCTCAGGGGGAAGGGACTGAAGCTTTCTTT.